Each of the 25 T cell receptor beta chains below was sequenced from the same sample in a study of response to subunit inactivated influenza vaccine. TCRdb called the RT-PCR reads again in MiXCR, with one record for every CDR3 protein. The top ten clones hold about 3% of a sample with some 540,000 distinct CDR3 sequences, around 21% of them seen once. The same data also contributed to another study, on T cells expressing NK-cell markers. That report notes: UMIs were included in TCR beta cDNA generated by 5'RACE template switching.

The specimen comprised CD4+ T cells sorted from PBMCs, sampled about 11 days after vaccination. Every receptor here comes from a man aged 45-60 years who received an inactivated influenza vaccine.

The chain uses TRBV20-1 and TRBJ1-3; 7 bases map to TRBD1. The CDR3 has 17 residues. The V segment lost 3 bases and the J segment 0 bases; nucleotides outside the gene matches: 11. The germline gives CDR1 DFQATT, CDR2 SNEGSKA (reference sequence). The CDR3 here is CSASLPGQSYSGNTIYF. CDR3 bases: TGCAGTGCTAGTTTACCGGGACAGTCCTACTCTGGAAACACCATATATTTT.

This clonotype was detected a few times. The chain joins TRBV20-1 to TRBJ2-7, with 10 bases matching TRBD2. The V and J ends lost 3 bases and 4 bases, in that order; junction bases with no gene match: 6. Germline loops: CDR1 DFQATT, CDR2 SNEGSKA (reference sequence). The CDR3 sequence is 14 residues long. The CDR3 reads CSARGLAGAYEQYF. CDR3 DNA sequence: TGCAGTGCTAGGGGGCTAGCGGGAGCTTACGAGCAGTACTTC.

The chain couples TRBV20-1 to TRBJ2-7, with TRBD1 matching over 7 bases. The CDR3 length is 12 residues. Germline V gene lookup returns CDR1 DFQATT and CDR2 SNEGSKA (reference sequence). J was trimmed by 1 base and V by 7 bases; bases with no gene match: 4. This CDR3 is CSVMTGSYEQYF. The CDR3 region has the DNA TGCAGTGTGATGACAGGGTCCTACGAGCAGTACTTC.

The V call is TRBV7-2, the J call TRBJ1-2; 9 bases are a match to TRBD1. CDR3 length: 13 residues. J was trimmed by 7 bases and V by 10 bases; bases with no gene match: 10. The V gene's germline CDR1 is SGHTA and CDR2 FQGNSA. CDR3 sequence reads: CAITGGAGGGYTF. The DNA for the CDR3 is TGTGCCATCACAGGGGGCGCCGGTGGTGGCTACACCTTC. The full variable domain, with the rest looked up from reference TRBV7-2 and TRBJ1-2, is GAGVSQSPSNKVTEKGKDVELRCDPISGHTALYWYRQSLGQGLEFLIYFQGNSAPDKSGLPSDRFSAERTGGSVSTLTIQRTQQEDSAVYLCAITGGAGGGYTFGSGTRLTVV.

This clonotype has a count of ten or more. This sequence joins TRBV4-1 and TRBJ1-4; D is ambiguous. V was pared by 3 bases and J by 0 bases, with 14 bases between. This CDR3 is 17 amino acids long. Per the germline V gene, CDR1 is MGHRA and CDR2 is YSYEKL. The CDR3 nucleotides read TGCGCCAGCAGCCAGGCGCGTCCCGCGCCAACTAATGAAAAACTGTTTTTT. It specifies CASSQARPAPTNEKLFF.

This clonotype was counted a few times. The chain combines TRBV6-5 with TRBJ1-1; 7 bases fit TRBD1. Germline V lookup: CDR1 MNHEY, CDR2 SVGAGI. Trimming at V came to 2 bases and at J to 1 base, leaving 7 bases not matched to a gene. The CDR3 has 16 residues. In DNA form, the CDR3 reads TGTGCCAGCAGTTACCTCTCGGCAGGGGGGAACACTGAAGCTTTCTTT. It codes for CASSYLSAGGNTEAFF.

The V call is TRBV29-1, the J call TRBJ1-1; 8 bases line up with TRBD1. This CDR3 comprises 14 residues. Per the germline V gene, CDR1 is SQVTM and CDR2 is ANQGSEA. J lost 3 bases, V lost 4 bases, and 7 bases had no gene match. CDR3 sequence: CSVGTGMGDTEAFF. CDR3 in DNA: TGCAGCGTTGGGACAGGGATGGGGGACACTGAAGCTTTCTTT. Full variable domain (remainder filled in from reference TRBV29-1 and TRBJ1-1): SAVISQKPSRDICQRGTSLTIQCQVDSQVTMMFWYRQQPGQSLTLIATANQGSEATYESGFVIDKFPISRPNLTFSTLTVSNMSPEDSSIYLCSVGTGMGDTEAFFGQGTRLTVV.

The chain recombines TRBV27 with TRBJ2-1; D uncertain. The length of the CDR3 is 14 residues. Germline V gene sequence: CDR1 MNHEY, CDR2 SMNVEV (reference sequence). Trimming removed 7 bases from V and 7 bases from J, with 17 bases in between. The CDR3 coding sequence is TGTGCCAGCACAAAAAGAGGTCTACAGAATGAGCAGTTCTTC. It translates to CASTKRGLQNEQFF.

The sample holds a few counts of this clonotype. The chain recombines TRBV7-9 with TRBJ2-4; 8 bases match TRBD1. CDR3 size: 15 residues. The junction had 10 bases not matched to a gene; V was cut back by 6 bases and J by 6 bases. Germline V lookup: CDR1 SEHNR, CDR2 FQNEAQ (reference sequence). The CDR3 DNA reads TGTGCCAGCAGGCCAGGGACAGGCGAAACAAACATTCAGTACTTC. Translated, it gives CASRPGTGETNIQYF.

Here the CDR3 DNA reads TGTGCCAGCTCACCACAGAATGCGGGACCCTGGGAAAAACTGTTTTTT. Translating it yields CASSPQNAGPWEKLFF. The chain couples TRBV18 to TRBJ1-4; D possibly corresponds to TRBD1 (5 bases). This CDR3 comprises 16 residues. Germline lookup yields CDR1 KGHSH and CDR2 LQKENI. V gave up 1 base and J gave up 8 bases, with 17 bases separating them.

This clonotype occurred a few times. The chain has TRBV15 and TRBJ2-3, with TRBD2 matching over 8 bases. Germline V gene sequence: CDR1 LNHNV, CDR2 YYDKDF (reference sequence). This CDR3 is 13 amino acids long. The CDR3 spells CATGTRTRDTQYF. The DNA of the CDR3 is TGTGCGACCGGGACTAGGACTCGAGATACGCAGTATTTT. The entire variable domain, with the rest obtained from reference TRBV15 and TRBJ2-3, is as follows: DAMVIQNPRYQVTQFGKPVTLSCSQTLNHNVMYWYQQKSSQAPKLLFHYYDKDFNNEADTPDNFQSRRPNTSFCFLDIRSPGLGDTAMYLCATGTRTRDTQYFGPGTRLTVL.

This clonotype turned up a few times. The chain has TRBV7-8 and TRBJ2-1; 8 bases align to TRBD2. V shed 5 bases and J 12 bases; nucleotides not matched to a gene: 3. The CDR3 has 11 amino acids. In germline, CDR1 is SGHVS, CDR2 FQNEAQ. The CDR3 DNA follows: TGTGCCAGCAGCCCCGGGGGGGCGCAGTTCTTC. This translates into CASSPGGAQFF.

The chain combines TRBV6-6 with TRBJ1-1, with D perhaps TRBD1 (5 bases). The CDR3 runs to 13 residues. V was trimmed by 7 bases and J by 4 bases, leaving 13 bases between them. CDR1 and CDR2 (germline): MNHNY, SVGAGI (reference sequence). CDR3 amino acids: CASNIQESTEAFF. CDR3 nucleotides: TGTGCCAGCAACATACAGGAGTCCACTGAAGCTTTCTTT.

This clonotype turned up a few times. The chain links TRBV4-3 to TRBJ2-7, with D possibly being TRBD1 (6 bases). Trimming stripped 0 bases from V and 3 bases from J, with 15 bases between. The length of the CDR3 is 16 residues. Germline V gives CDR1 LGHNA, CDR2 YSLEER. The CDR3 DNA reads as TGCGCCAGCAGCCAAGAAGTAGGGCGACAGGACTACGAGCAGTACTTC. Translation gives CASSQEVGRQDYEQYF.

This clonotype was counted only a few times. The gene calls are TRBV6-1 and TRBJ1-1, with D unresolved. This CDR3 has 15 amino acids. V lost 6 bases to trimming and J lost 0 bases, with 14 bases between them. Germline CDR1 is MNHNS and CDR2 is SASEGT. The DNA of the CDR3 is TGTGCCAGCAGGAACCTACAGTTTCTGAACACTGAAGCTTTCTTT. The encoded protein is CASRNLQFLNTEAFF.

The rearrangement joins TRBV28 to TRBJ2-7; no definite D call. This CDR3 is built from 11 residues. Trimming removed 5 bases at V and 4 bases at J, with 6 bases between. Germline loops: CDR1 MDHEN, CDR2 SYDVKM. CDR3 DNA: TGTGCCAGCAGTGCCCCTTACGAGCAGTACTTC. This sequence encodes CASSAPYEQYF.

This clonotype was detected a few times. J is TRBJ1-5 and V is TRBV12-3 or TRBV12-4, with 8 bases matching TRBD1. CDR3 length: 14 residues. Losses at the gene ends were 7 bases for V and 3 bases for J; bases not matched to a gene: 5. CDR3 in amino acids: CASTWGQVNQPQHF. The CDR3 region has the DNA TGTGCCAGCACCTGGGGACAGGTCAATCAGCCCCAGCATTTT.

This clonotype has more than one count but fewer than ten. V usage is TRBV7-6 and J usage is TRBJ2-1; 12 bases are a match to TRBD2. The CDR3 contains 20 residues. Looked up from germline, CDR1 is SGHVS and CDR2 is FNYEAQ. V dropped 0 bases and J dropped 1; count of bases not matched to a gene: 10. CDR3 loop: CASSLAVALAGGPSYNEQFF. DNA for the CDR3: TGTGCCAGCAGCTTAGCGGTTGCGCTAGCGGGAGGGCCATCCTACAATGAGCAGTTCTTC.

This clonotype showed up just a few times. The chain joins TRBV11-1 to TRBJ2-1, with 10 positions matching TRBD2. The CDR3 covers 18 residues. After removal of 4 bases from V and 0 bases from J, the junction contained 9 bases not matched to a gene. CDR1 is SGHAT, CDR2 FQDESV, per germline (reference sequence). Here the CDR3 reads CASSSMLGLASSYNEQFF. Written as DNA, the CDR3 is TGTGCCAGCAGCTCCATGTTGGGACTAGCGAGCTCCTACAATGAGCAGTTCTTC.

The V call is TRBV12-3 or TRBV12-4, the J call TRBJ2-6; possibly TRBD2 for D (6 bases). This CDR3 is built from 15 residues. V shed 4 bases and J shed 7 bases, with 14 bases lying between them. The CDR3 region is CASSWGDRGANVLTF. The CDR3 nucleotides read TGTGCCAGCAGTTGGGGGGATAGGGGCGCCAACGTCCTGACTTTC.

The chain recombines TRBV5-6 with TRBJ1-5, with D unresolved. The CDR3 consists of 16 residues. The germline CDR1 and CDR2 sequences are SGHDT and YYEEEE. V lost 0 bases, J lost 0 bases, and 10 bases lay in between. The CDR3 region is CASSLEGGFSNQPQHF. Written as DNA, the CDR3 is TGTGCCAGCAGCTTGGAAGGAGGTTTTAGCAATCAGCCCCAGCATTTT.

This clonotype was picked up many times. CDR3 bases: TGCGCCAGCAGCCAAGAAGAATCCACTGAAGCTTTCTTT. This gives the protein CASSQEESTEAFF. V usage is TRBV4-3 and J usage is TRBJ1-1; D is uncertain. The CDR3 spans 13 residues. Trimming left V 0 bases short and J 4 bases short, with 6 bases between. CDR1 and CDR2 (germline): LGHNA, YSLEER.

There are a few counts of this clonotype. The chain recombines TRBV5-1 with TRBJ2-7; 9 bases align to TRBD1. This CDR3 contains 15 residues. Germline CDR1 reads SGHRS; CDR2 reads YFSETQ. The V segment lost 1 base and the J segment 6 bases; nucleotides outside the gene matches: 8. The DNA for the CDR3 is TGCGCCAGCAGCTTGCTCGGACAGGGGATCGGCGAGCAGTACTTC. Translating gives CASSLLGQGIGEQYF.

This sequence joins TRBV10-3 and TRBJ2-2, with 9 bases aligning to TRBD1. J lost 6 bases, V lost 6 bases, and 5 bases had no gene match. The length of the CDR3 is 14 residues. The germline V gene encodes CDR1 ENHRY and CDR2 SYGVKD. CDR3 DNA: TGTGCCATCAGGGGGACAGGGACGGCCGGGGAGCTGTTTTTT. Translated: CAIRGTGTAGELFF.

The V and J genes are TRBV4-2 and TRBJ2-3, with unresolved D. This CDR3 has 16 residues. Trimming left V 0 bases short and J 0 bases short, with 10 bases between. Germline CDR1 LGHNA, CDR2 YNFKEQ. CDR3 nucleotides: TGTGCCAGCAGCCAAGATACCTTTTCTAGCACAGATACGCAGTATTTT. Translating it yields CASSQDTFSSTDTQYF.